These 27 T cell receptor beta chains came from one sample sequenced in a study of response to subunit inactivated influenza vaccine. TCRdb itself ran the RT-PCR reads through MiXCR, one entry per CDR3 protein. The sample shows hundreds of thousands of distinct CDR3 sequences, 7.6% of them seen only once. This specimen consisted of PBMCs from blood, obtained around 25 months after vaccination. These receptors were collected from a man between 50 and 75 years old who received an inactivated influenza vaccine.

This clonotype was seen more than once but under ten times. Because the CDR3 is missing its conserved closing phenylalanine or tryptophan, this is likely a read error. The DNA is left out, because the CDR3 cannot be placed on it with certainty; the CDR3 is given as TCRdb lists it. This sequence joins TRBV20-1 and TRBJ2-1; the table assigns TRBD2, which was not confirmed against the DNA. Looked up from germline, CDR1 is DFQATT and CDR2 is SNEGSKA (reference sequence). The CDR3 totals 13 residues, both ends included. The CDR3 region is CSARDGTSGRPHL.

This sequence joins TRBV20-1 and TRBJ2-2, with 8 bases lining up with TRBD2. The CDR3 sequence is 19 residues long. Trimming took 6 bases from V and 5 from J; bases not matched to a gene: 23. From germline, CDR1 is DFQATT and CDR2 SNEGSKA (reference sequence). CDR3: CSANRYAPRGGPRTGELFF. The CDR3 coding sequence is TGCAGTGCCAACAGATACGCACCCCGCGGGGGGCCTAGGACCGGGGAGCTGTTTTTT.

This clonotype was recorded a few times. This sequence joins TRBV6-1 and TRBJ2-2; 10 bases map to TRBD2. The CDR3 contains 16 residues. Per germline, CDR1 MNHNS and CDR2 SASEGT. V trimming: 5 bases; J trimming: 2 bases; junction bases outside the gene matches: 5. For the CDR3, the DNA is TGTGCCAGCAGTCCTAGCGGGAGCATTAACACCGGGGAGCTGTTTTTT. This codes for CASSPSGSINTGELFF.

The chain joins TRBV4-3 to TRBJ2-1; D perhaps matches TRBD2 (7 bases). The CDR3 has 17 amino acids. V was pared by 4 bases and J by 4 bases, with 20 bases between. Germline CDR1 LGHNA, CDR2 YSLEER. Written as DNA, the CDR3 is TGCGCCAGCAGCCCAGACCCCCCGGGGGGCGTTTACAATGAGCAGTTCTTC. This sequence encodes CASSPDPPGGVYNEQFF.

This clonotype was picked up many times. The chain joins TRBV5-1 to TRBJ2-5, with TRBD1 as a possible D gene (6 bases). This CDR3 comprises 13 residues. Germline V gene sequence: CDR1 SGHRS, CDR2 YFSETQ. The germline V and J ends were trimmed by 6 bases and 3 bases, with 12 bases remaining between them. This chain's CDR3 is CASTPQGKETQYF. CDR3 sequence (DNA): TGCGCCAGCACCCCGCAGGGGAAAGAGACCCAGTACTTC.

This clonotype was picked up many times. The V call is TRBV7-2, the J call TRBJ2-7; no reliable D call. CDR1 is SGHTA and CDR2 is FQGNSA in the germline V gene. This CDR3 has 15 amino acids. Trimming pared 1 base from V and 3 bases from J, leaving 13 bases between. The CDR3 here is CASSLEGRTIYEQYF. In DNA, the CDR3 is TGTGCCAGCAGCTTAGAAGGACGGACCATCTACGAGCAGTACTTC.

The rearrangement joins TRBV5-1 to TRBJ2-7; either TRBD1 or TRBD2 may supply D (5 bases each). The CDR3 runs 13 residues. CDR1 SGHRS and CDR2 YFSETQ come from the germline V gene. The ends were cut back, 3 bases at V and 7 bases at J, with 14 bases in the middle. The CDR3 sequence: CASSWDGLKEQYF. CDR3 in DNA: TGCGCCAGCAGCTGGGACGGTCTAAAGGAGCAGTACTTC.

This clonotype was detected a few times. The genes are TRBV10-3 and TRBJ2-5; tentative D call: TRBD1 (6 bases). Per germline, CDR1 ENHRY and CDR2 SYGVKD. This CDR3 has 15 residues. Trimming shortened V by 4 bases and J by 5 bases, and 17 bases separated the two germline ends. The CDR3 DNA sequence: TGTGCCATCAGTGTCGGACAGACGGCATTCGAGACCCAGTACTTC. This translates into CAISVGQTAFETQYF.

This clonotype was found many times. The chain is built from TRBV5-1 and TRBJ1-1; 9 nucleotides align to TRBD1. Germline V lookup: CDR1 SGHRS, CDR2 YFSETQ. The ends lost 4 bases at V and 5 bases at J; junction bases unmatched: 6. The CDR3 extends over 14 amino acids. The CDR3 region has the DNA TGCGCCAGCAGCACACAGGGGGCGATTACTGAAGCTTTCTTT. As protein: CASSTQGAITEAFF. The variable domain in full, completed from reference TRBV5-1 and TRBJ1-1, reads KAGVTQTPRYLIKTRGQQVTLSCSPISGHRSVSWYQQTPGQGLQFLFEYFSETQRNKGNFPGRFSGRQFSNSRSEMNVSTLELGDSALYLCASSTQGAITEAFFGQGTRLTVV.

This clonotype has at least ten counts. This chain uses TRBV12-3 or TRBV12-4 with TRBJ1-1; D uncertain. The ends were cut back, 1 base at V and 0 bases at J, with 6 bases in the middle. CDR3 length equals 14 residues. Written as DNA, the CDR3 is TGTGCCAGCAGTTTAGGGAGCATGAACACTGAAGCTTTCTTT. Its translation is CASSLGSMNTEAFF.

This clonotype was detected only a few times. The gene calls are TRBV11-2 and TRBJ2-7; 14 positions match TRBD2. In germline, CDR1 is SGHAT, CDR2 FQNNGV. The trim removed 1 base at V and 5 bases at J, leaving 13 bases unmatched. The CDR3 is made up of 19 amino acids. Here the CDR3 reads CASSLVGTGTSGRGNEQYF. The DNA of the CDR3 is TGTGCCAGCAGCTTAGTGGGGACAGGGACTAGCGGGAGAGGTAACGAGCAGTACTTC.

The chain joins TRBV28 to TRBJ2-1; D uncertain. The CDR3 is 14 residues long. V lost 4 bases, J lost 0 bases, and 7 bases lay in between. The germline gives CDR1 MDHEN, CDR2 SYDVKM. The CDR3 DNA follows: TGTGCCAGCAGTTCTGTACACTCCTACAATGAGCAGTTCTTC. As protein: CASSSVHSYNEQFF. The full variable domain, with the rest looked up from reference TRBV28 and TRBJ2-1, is DVKVTQSSRYLVKRTGEKVFLECVQDMDHENMFWYRQDPGLGLRLIYFSYDVKMKEKGDIPEGYSVSREKKERFSLILESASTNQTSMYLCASSSVHSYNEQFFGPGTRLTVL.

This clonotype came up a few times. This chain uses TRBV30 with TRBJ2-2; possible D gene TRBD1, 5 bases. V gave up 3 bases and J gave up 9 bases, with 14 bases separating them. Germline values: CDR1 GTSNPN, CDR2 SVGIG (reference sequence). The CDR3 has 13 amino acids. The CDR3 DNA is TGTGCCTGGAGGAAGACAGTCACTTGGGAGCTGTTTTTT. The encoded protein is CAWRKTVTWELFF.

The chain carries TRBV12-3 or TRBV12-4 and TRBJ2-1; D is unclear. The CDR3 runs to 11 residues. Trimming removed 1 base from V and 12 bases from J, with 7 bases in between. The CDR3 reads CASSLEAGQFF. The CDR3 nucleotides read TGTGCCAGCAGTTTAGAAGCAGGGCAGTTCTTC.

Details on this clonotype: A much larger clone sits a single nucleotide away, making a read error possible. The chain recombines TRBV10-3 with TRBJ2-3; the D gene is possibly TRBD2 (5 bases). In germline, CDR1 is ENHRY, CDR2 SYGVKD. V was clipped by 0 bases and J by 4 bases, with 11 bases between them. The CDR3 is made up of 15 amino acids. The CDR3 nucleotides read TGTGCCATCAGTGAGTCGGGAGTCTTGGCAGATACGCAGTATTTT. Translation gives CAISESGVLADTQYF.

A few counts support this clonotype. The chain's CDR3 is CASSVRVWQGAGEQYF. In DNA, the CDR3 is TGTGCCAGCAGCGTCAGAGTATGGCAGGGGGCGGGTGAGCAGTACTTC. The chain recombines TRBV7-2 with TRBJ2-7; 8 bases map to TRBD1. CDR1 and CDR2 from the germline V gene are SGHTA and FQGNSA. The CDR3 spans 16 residues. V lost 5 bases to trimming and J lost 7 bases; unmatched junction nucleotides: 16.

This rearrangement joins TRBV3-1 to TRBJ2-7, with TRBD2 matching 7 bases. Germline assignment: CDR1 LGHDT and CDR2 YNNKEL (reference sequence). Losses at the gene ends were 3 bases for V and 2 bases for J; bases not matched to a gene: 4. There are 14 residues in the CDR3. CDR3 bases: TGTGCCAGCAGCCAGGCTAGCGGCCCCTACGAGCAGTACTTC. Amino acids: CASSQASGPYEQYF.

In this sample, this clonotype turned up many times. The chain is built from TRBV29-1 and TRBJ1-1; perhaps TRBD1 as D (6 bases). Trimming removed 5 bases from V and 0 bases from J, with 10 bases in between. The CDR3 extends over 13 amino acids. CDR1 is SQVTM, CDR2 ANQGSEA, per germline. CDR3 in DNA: TGCAGCGTTTCAGGGGCCGTGAACACTGAAGCTTTCTTT. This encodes CSVSGAVNTEAFF.

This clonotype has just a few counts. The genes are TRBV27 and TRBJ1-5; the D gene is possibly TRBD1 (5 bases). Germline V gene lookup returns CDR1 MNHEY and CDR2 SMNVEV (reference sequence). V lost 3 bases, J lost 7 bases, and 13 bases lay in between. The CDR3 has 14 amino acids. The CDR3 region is CASSFGQGTQPQHF. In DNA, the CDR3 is TGTGCCAGCAGTTTTGGGCAGGGAACGCAGCCCCAGCATTTT.

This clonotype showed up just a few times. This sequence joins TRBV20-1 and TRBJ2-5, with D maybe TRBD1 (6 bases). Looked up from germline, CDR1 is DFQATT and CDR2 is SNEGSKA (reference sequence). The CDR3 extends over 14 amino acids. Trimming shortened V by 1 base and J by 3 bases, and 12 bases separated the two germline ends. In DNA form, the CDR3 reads TGCAGTGCTAGAGTTAGGACAGACAAAGAGACCCAGTACTTC. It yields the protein CSARVRTDKETQYF.

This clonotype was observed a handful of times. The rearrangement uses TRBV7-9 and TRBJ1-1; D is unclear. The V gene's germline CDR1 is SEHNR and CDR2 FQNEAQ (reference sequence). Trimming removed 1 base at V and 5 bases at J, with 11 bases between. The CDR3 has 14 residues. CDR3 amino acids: CASSLEVVGTEAFF. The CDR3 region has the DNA TGTGCCAGCAGCTTAGAGGTTGTCGGGACTGAAGCTTTCTTT.

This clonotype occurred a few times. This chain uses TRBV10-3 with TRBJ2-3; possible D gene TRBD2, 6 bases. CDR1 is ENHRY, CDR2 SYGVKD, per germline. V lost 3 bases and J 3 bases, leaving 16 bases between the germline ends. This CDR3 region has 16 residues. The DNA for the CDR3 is TGTGCCATCAGTGATTTGGGGGGACGGATGACAGATACGCAGTATTTT. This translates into CAISDLGGRMTDTQYF.

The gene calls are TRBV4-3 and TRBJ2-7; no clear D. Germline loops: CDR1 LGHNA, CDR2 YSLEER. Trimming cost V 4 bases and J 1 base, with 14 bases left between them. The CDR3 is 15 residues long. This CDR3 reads CASSPTRAESYEQYF. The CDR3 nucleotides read TGCGCCAGCAGCCCCACCCGGGCGGAATCCTACGAGCAGTACTTC.

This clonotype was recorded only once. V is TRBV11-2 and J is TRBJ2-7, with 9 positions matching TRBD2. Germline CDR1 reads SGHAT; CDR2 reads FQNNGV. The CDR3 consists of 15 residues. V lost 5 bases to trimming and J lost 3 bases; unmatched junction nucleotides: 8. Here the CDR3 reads CASSVVLAGNYEQYF. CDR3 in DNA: TGTGCCAGCAGCGTAGTCCTAGCGGGAAACTACGAGCAGTACTTC.

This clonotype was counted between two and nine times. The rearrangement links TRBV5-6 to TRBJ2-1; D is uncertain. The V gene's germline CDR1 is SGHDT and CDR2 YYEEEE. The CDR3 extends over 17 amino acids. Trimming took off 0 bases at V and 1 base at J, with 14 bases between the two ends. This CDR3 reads CASSLGPTTQSYNEQFF. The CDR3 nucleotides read TGTGCCAGCAGCTTGGGGCCAACGACACAATCCTACAATGAGCAGTTCTTC.

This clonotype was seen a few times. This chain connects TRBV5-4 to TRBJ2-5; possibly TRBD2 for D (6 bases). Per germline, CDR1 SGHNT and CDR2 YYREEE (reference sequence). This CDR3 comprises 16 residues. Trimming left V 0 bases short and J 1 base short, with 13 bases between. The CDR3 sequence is CASSLARRDSQETQYF. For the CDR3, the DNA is TGTGCCAGCAGCTTGGCCAGGCGGGACTCCCAAGAGACCCAGTACTTC.

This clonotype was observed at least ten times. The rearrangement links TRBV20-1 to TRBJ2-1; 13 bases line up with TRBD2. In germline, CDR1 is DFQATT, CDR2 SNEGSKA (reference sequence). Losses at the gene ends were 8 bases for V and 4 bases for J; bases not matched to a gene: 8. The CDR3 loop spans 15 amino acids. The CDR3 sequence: CSSLAGGPAYNEQFF. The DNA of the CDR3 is TGCAGTTCACTAGCGGGAGGGCCTGCTTACAATGAGCAGTTCTTC.